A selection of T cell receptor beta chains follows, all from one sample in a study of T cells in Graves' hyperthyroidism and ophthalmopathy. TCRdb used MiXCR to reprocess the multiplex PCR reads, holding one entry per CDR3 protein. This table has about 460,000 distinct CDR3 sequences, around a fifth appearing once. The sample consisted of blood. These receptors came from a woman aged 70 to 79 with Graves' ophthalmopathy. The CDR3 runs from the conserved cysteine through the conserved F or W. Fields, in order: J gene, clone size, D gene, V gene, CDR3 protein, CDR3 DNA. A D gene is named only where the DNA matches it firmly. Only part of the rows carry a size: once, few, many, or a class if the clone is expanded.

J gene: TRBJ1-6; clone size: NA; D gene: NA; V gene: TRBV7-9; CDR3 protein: CASSPRDLYNSPLHF; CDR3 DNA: TGTGCCAGCAGCCCCCGGGACCTCTATAATTCACCCCTCCACTTT
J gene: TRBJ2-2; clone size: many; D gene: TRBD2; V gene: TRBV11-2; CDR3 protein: CASSLVLAGTGELFF; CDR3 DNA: TGTGCCAGCAGCTTAGTCCTAGCGGGGACCGGGGAGCTGTTTTTT
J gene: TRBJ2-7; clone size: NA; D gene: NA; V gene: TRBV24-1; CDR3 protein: CATSASDKVVSQYF; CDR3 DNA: TGTGCCACCAGTGCGTCCGACAAAGTAGTTTCGCAGTACTTC
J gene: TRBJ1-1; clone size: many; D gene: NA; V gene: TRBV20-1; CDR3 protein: CSARDVKGFEAFF; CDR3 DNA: TGCAGTGCTAGAGATGTGAAAGGCTTTGAAGCTTTCTTT
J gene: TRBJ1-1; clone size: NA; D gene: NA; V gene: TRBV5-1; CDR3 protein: CASSLADRNTEAFF; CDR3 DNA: TGCGCCAGCAGCTTGGCAGACAGAAACACTGAAGCTTTCTTT
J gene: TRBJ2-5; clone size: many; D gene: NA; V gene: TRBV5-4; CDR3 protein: CASSPSTGGGETQYF; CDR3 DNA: TGTGCCAGCAGCCCGAGCACCGGGGGAGGAGAGACCCAGTACTTC
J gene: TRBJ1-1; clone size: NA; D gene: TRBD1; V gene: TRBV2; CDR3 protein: CASSRNRGSGTEAFF; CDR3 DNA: TGTGCCAGCAGTCGAAACAGGGGGTCGGGCACTGAAGCTTTCTTT
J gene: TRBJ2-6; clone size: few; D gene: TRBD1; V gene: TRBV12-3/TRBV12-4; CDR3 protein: CASSRTGAGANVLTF; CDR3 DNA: TGTGCCAGCAGCCGGACAGGGGCCGGGGCCAACGTCCTGACTTTC
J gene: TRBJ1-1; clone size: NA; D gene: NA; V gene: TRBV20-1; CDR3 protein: CSARVPLNPQAFF; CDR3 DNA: TGCAGTGCTAGAGTCCCGTTAAATCCGCAAGCTTTCTTT
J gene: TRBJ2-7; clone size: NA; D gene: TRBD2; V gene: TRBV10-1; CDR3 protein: CASSPVGLAGAYEQYF; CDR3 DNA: TGCGCCAGCAGTCCGGTGGGACTAGCGGGAGCGTACGAGCAGTACTTC
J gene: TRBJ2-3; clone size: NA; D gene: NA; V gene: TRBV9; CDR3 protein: CASSVTNTQYF; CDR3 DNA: TGTGCCAGCAGCGTTACTAATACGCAGTATTTT
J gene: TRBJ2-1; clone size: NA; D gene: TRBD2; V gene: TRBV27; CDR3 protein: CASSAGTSLSLFHNEQFF; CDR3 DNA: TGTGCCAGCAGTGCCGGGACTAGCCTGTCTCTATTCCACAATGAGCAGTTCTTC
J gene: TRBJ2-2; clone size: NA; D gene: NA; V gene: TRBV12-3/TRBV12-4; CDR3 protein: CASSLGAGATGELFF; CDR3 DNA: TGTGCCAGCAGTTTGGGGGCTGGGGCAACCGGGGAGCTGTTTTTT
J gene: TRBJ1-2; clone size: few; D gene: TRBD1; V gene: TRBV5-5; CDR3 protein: CASSSGGQAPSLGYGYTF; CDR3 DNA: TGTGCCAGCAGCAGCGGAGGACAGGCGCCCTCGTTAGGCTATGGCTACACCTTC
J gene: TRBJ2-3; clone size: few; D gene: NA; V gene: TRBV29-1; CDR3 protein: CSVEGASTDTQYF; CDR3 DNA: TGCAGCGTCGAAGGGGCTAGCACAGATACGCAGTATTTT
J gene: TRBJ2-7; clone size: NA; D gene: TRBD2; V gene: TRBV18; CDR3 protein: CASSPLIGGNEQYF; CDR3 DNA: TGTGCCAGCTCACCACTAATCGGGGGGAACGAGCAGTACTTC
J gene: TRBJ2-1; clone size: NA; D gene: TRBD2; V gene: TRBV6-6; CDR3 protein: CASSYGRTSGSLGEQFF; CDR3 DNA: TGTGCCAGCAGTTACGGACGGACTAGCGGGAGTTTGGGTGAGCAGTTCTTC
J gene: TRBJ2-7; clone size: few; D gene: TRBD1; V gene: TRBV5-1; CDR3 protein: CASSGGTGHNYEQYF; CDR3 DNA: TGCGCCAGCAGCGGAGGGACAGGACACAACTACGAGCAGTACTTC
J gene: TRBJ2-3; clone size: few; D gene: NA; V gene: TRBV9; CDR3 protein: CASSVAGTDTQYF; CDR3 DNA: TGTGCCAGCAGCGTAGCAGGGACAGATACGCAGTATTTT
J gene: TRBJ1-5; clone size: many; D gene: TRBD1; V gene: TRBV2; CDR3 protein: CASRDRVFANSNQPQHF; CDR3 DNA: TGTGCCAGCAGGGACAGGGTGTTCGCTAATAGCAATCAGCCCCAGCATTTT
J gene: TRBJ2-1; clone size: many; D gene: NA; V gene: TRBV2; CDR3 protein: CASNSWAGQPYNEQFF; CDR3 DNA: TGTGCCAGCAACAGCTGGGCGGGACAGCCGTACAATGAGCAGTTCTTC
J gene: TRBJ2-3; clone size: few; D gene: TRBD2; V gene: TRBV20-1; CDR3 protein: CSVSSGRTDTQYF; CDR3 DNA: TGCAGTGTTAGTAGCGGGAGGACAGATACGCAGTATTTT
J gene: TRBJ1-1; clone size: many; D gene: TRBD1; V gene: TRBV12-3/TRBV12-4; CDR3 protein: CASSPNRGNTEAFF; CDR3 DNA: TGTGCCAGCAGTCCAAACAGGGGGAACACTGAAGCTTTCTTT
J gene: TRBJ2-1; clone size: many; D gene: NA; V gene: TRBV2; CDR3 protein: CASTKGVNEQFF; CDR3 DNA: TGTGCCAGCACGAAGGGCGTCAATGAGCAGTTCTTC
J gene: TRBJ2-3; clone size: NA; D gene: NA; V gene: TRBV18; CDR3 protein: CASSPAGTTDTQYF; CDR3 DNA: TGTGCCAGCTCACCAGCGGGAACCACAGATACGCAGTATTTT
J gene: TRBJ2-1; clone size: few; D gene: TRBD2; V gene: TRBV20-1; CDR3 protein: CSASGTSGTNEQFF; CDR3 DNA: TGCAGTGCGTCCGGGACTAGCGGGACCAATGAGCAGTTCTTC
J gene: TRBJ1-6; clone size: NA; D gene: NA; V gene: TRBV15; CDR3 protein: CATSQGRINSPLHF; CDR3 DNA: TGTGCCACCAGCCAGGGACGGATTAATTCACCCCTCCACTTT
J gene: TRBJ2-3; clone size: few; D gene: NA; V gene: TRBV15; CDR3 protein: CATSRDPGRGDTQYF; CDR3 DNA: TGTGCCACCAGCAGAGATCCCGGGAGAGGGGATACGCAGTATTTT
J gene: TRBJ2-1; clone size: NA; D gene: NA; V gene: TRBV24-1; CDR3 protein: CATSDPTRIWNKQFF; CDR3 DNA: TGTGCCACCAGTGATCCGACTAGGATCTGGAATAAGCAGTTCTTC
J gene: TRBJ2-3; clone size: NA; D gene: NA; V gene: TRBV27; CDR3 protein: CASSYRALTDTQYF; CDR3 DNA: TGTGCCAGCAGCTACAGGGCCCTCACAGATACGCAGTATTTT
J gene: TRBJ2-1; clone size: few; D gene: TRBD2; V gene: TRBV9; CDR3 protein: CASSLRGLAGVNEQFF; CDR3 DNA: TGTGCCAGCAGCTTAAGGGGACTAGCGGGAGTTAATGAGCAGTTCTTC
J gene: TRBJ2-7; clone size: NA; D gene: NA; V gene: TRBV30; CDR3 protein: CAWSTGGAYEQYF; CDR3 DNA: TGTGCCTGGAGTACAGGGGGGGCCTACGAGCAGTACTTC
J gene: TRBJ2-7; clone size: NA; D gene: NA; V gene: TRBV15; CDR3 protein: CATSPGISYEQYF; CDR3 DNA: TGTGCCACCAGCCCGGGAATCTCCTACGAGCAGTACTTC
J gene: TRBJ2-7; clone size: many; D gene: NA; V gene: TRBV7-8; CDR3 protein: CASSLGRAYEQYF; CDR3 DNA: TGTGCCAGCAGCTTAGGCAGAGCCTACGAGCAGTACTTC
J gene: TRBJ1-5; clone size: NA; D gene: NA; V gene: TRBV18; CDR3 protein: CASSPSANSNQPQHF; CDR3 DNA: TGTGCCAGCTCACCATCCGCGAATAGCAATCAGCCCCAGCATTTT
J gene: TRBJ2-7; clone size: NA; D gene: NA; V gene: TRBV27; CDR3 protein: CASSQRAREESEQYF; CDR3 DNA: TGTGCCAGCAGTCAAAGGGCCAGGGAAGAAAGCGAGCAGTACTTC
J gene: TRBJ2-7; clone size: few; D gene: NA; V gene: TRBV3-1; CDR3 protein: CASSRRQSGEQYF; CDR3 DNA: TGTGCCAGCAGCCGCCGACAGAGTGGAGAGCAGTACTTC
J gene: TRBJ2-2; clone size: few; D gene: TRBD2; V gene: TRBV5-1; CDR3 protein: CASSLDSGDTGELFF; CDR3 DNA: TGCGCCAGCAGCTTGGATAGCGGGGACACCGGGGAGCTGTTTTTT
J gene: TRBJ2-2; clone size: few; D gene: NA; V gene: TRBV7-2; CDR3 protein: CASSLVRGAPGTGELFF; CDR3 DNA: TGTGCCAGCAGCCTCGTACGAGGAGCCCCTGGCACCGGGGAGCTGTTTTTT
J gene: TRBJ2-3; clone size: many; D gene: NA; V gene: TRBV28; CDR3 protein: CASSRPLGLDTQYF; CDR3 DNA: TGTGCCAGCAGTCGGCCCTTAGGCTTAGATACGCAGTATTTT
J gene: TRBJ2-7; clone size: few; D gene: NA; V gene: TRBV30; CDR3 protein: CAWSVGPNYEQYF; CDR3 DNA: TGTGCCTGGAGTGTTGGGCCCAACTACGAGCAGTACTTC
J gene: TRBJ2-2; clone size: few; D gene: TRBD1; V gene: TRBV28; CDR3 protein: CASMRRQGATGELFF; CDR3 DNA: TGTGCCAGCATGAGGAGACAGGGGGCGACCGGGGAGCTGTTTTTT
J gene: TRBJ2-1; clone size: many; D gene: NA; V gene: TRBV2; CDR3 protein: CASSTDRGHEQFF; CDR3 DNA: TGTGCCAGCAGTACGGACCGGGGACATGAGCAGTTCTTC
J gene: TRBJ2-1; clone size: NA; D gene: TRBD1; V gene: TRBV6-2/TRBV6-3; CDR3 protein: CASSLDRALNEQFF; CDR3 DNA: TGTGCCAGCAGTTTGGACAGGGCGTTAAATGAGCAGTTCTTC
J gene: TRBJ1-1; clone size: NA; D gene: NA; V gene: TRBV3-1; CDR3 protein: CASSLTIKTEAFF; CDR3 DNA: TGTGCCAGCAGCCTAACAATTAAGACTGAAGCTTTCTTT
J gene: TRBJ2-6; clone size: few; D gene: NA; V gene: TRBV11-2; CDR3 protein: CASSVVWANVLTF; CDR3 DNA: TGTGCCAGCAGCGTAGTCTGGGCCAACGTCCTGACTTTC
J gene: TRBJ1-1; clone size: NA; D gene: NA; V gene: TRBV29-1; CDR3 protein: CNARENTEAFF; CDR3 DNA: TGCAACGCCCGGGAGAACACTGAAGCTTTCTTT
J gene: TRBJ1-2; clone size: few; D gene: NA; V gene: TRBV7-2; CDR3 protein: CASSLERIGYTF; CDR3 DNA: TGTGCCAGCAGCTTAGAAAGGATTGGCTACACCTTC
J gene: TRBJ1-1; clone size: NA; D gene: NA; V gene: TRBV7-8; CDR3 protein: CTSSLGRNTEAFF; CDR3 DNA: TGTACCAGCAGCTTAGGCAGGAACACTGAAGCTTTCTTT
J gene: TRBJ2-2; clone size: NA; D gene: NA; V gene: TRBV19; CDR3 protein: CASSTPEADRELFF; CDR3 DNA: TGTGCCAGTAGTACCCCCGAGGCGGACAGGGAGCTGTTTTTT
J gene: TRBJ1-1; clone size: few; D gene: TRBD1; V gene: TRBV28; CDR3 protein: CASRERTGRLEAFF; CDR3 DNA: TGTGCCAGCCGAGAAAGGACAGGACGATTAGAAGCTTTCTTT
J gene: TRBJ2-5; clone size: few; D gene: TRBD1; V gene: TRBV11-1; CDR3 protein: CASSRMPGQGQETQYF; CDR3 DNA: TGTGCCAGCAGTCGGATGCCGGGACAGGGACAAGAGACCCAGTACTTC
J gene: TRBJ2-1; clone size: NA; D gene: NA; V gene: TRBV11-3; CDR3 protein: CASSLKETNNSSYNEQFF; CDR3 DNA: TGTGCCAGCAGCCTCAAAGAGACCAATAACAGCTCCTACAATGAGCAGTTCTTC
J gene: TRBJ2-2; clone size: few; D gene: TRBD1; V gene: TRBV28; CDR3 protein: CASSPQGAGGELFF; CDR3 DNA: TGTGCCAGCAGTCCCCAGGGGGCTGGCGGGGAGCTGTTTTTT
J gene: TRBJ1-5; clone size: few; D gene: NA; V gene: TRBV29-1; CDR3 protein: CSASDGLNQPQHF; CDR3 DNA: TGCAGCGCCTCCGACGGACTGAATCAGCCCCAGCATTTT
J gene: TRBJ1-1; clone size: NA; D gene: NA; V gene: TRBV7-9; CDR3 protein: CASSYEARDTEAFF; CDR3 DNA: TGTGCCAGCAGTTACGAGGCTAGGGACACTGAAGCTTTCTTT
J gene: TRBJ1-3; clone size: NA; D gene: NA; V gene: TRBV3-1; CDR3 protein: CASSQMSQPGNTIYF; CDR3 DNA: TGTGCCAGCAGCCAAATGTCCCAACCGGGAAACACCATATATTTT
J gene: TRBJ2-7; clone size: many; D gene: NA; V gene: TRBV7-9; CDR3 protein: CASSRGASYEQYF; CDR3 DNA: TGTGCCAGCAGTCGGGGGGCCTCCTACGAGCAGTACTTC
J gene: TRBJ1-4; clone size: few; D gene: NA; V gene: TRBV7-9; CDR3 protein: CASSLVAGLTEKLFF; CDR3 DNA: TGTGCCAGCAGCTTAGTTGCAGGGTTGACTGAAAAACTGTTTTTT